The 26 T cell receptor beta chains below all came from one sample that was sequenced in a study of T cell repertoires in aging, cancer and after chemotherapy. Amplification of TCR beta used genomic DNA extracted from peripheral blood. Multiplex touch-down PCR with TRB-A/B primers amplified rearranged V-D-J TRB sequences. TCRdb reanalysed the multiplex PCR reads using MiXCR and keeps one entry per CDR3 protein. This repertoire shows 9,000 to 9,500 distinct CDR3 sequences, 30% to 40% found once; its top ten account for roughly 3.6%. Sequencing was performed on blood. The receptors come from a human donor in good health.

This clonotype appeared a few times. The chain joins TRBV19 to TRBJ2-7, with D possibly matching TRBD2 (5 bases). The ends were cut back, 6 bases at V and 4 bases at J, with 28 bases in the middle. This CDR3 comprises 18 residues. The V gene's germline CDR1 is LNHDA and CDR2 SQIVND (reference sequence). The CDR3 reads CASSIILTRTGRTYEQYF. CDR3 sequence (DNA): TGTGCCAGTAGCATCATACTAACTCGGACGGGCAGGACTTACGAGCAGTACTTC.

This sequence joins TRBV6-5 and TRBJ1-5; D is unclear. V lost 6 bases and J lost 5, with 11 bases in between. The CDR3 is 13 amino acids. In germline, CDR1 is MNHEY, CDR2 SVGAGI. CDR3 sequence (DNA): TGTGCCAGCAGAGGGTGGGGAGATCAGCCCCAGCATTTT. This encodes CASRGWGDQPQHF.

V is TRBV4-2 and J is TRBJ2-7, with 11 bases matching TRBD1. The germline V gene encodes CDR1 LGHNA and CDR2 YNFKEQ. J gave up 6 bases and V 0 bases, and 4 bases lay outside the gene matches. CDR3 size: 15 residues. The CDR3 coding sequence is TGTGCCAGCAGCCAAGATGGGGGGACAGGGGGCGAGCAGTACTTC. This sequence encodes CASSQDGGTGGEQYF.

This clonotype was counted a few times. Here the CDR3 DNA reads TGTGCCATCTCCCAGGGGGAATCCTACGAGCAGTACTTC. It specifies CAISQGESYEQYF. The chain links TRBV6-2 or TRBV6-3 to TRBJ2-7, with TRBD1 matching 7 bases. With 10 bases clipped from V and 1 base from J, the junction kept 7 bases outside the gene matches. Germline loops: CDR1 MNHEY, CDR2 SVGEGT. The CDR3 is 13 residues long.

This chain uses TRBV7-9 with TRBJ2-3; TRBD1 aligns across 9 bases. The DNA matches TRBJ1-5 better at its end, which makes the J call doubtful. Germline V gene data show CDR1 as SEHNR and CDR2 as FQNEAQ (reference sequence). The CDR3 covers 16 residues. The CDR3 reads CASSSTDRGSADTQHF. CDR3 nucleotide sequence: TGTGCCAGCAGCTCGACGGACAGGGGAAGTGCAGATACGCAGCATTTT.

The chain uses TRBV6-2 or TRBV6-3 and TRBJ2-7; the D gene is possibly TRBD2 (5 bases). V lost 6 bases to trimming and J lost 1 base, with 16 bases between them. The V gene's germline CDR1 is MNHEY and CDR2 SVGEGT. CDR3 length: 15 amino acids. The CDR3 loop is CASSTITGWSYEQYF. CDR3 bases: TGTGCCAGCAGCACCATTACGGGGTGGTCCTACGAGCAGTACTTC.

The rearrangement joins TRBV20-1 to TRBJ1-4, with D unclear. The V gene lost 2 bases and the J gene lost 0 bases, with 4 bases spanning the gap. CDR1 DFQATT and CDR2 SNEGSKA come from the germline V gene (reference sequence). The CDR3 is 13 residues long. Written as DNA, the CDR3 is TGCAGTGCTAGAAACTCAACTAATGAAAAACTGTTTTTT. Protein sequence: CSARNSTNEKLFF.

This clonotype has only a few counts. The chain joins TRBV7-2 to TRBJ2-7; 10 bases align to TRBD1. The CDR3 consists of 15 residues. Looked up from germline, CDR1 is SGHTA and CDR2 is FQGNSA. Trimming removed 5 bases from V and 3 bases from J; junction bases left unmatched: 7. The CDR3 protein is CASSISGTGDYEQYF. The CDR3 DNA sequence: TGTGCCAGCAGCATATCCGGGACAGGGGACTACGAGCAGTACTTC. Together with reference TRBV7-2 and TRBJ2-7, the CDR3 gives the full variable domain: GAGVSQSPSNKVTEKGKDVELRCDPISGHTALYWYRQSLGQGLEFLIYFQGNSAPDKSGLPSDRFSAERTGGSVSTLTIQRTQQEDSAVYLCASSISGTGDYEQYFGPGTRLTVT.

Of note for this clonotype: A junction end diverges from the germline sequence, so it may reflect a read error. This chain connects TRBV5-4 to TRBJ2-7, with D unclear. Germline V gene sequence: CDR1 SGHNT, CDR2 YYREEE (reference sequence). The CDR3 spans 11 residues. In DNA form, the CDR3 reads TGTGCCATCAGCATTCATCCTGAGCAGTACTTC. It specifies CAISIHPEQYF.

The chain links TRBV9 to TRBJ2-5; unclear D gene. The CDR3 covers 13 residues. The V end was cut by 2 bases, the J end by 4 bases, with 9 bases between. The germline V gene has CDR1 SGDLS and CDR2 YYNGEE. CDR3 region: CASSVVLGETQYF. CDR3 DNA sequence: TGTGCCAGCAGCGTGGTGTTAGGAGAGACCCAGTACTTC.

The rearrangement joins TRBV6-2 or TRBV6-3 to TRBJ1-2; D might be TRBD1 (5 bases). Trimming took off 0 bases at V and 8 bases at J, with 13 bases between the two ends. This CDR3 contains 14 residues. The germline V gene has CDR1 MNHEY and CDR2 SVGEGT. Here the CDR3 reads CASSYSDPGRGYTF. The DNA of the CDR3 is TGTGCCAGCAGTTACTCGGATCCAGGGCGGGGCTACACCTTC.

The V call is TRBV30, the J call TRBJ2-5; a weak D match, TRBD2 (7 bases). Trimming removed 0 bases from V and 5 bases from J, with 13 bases in between. Germline CDR1 is GTSNPN and CDR2 is SVGIG (reference sequence). This CDR3 region has 14 residues. CDR3 amino acids: CAWSVDGRGETQYF. DNA of the CDR3: TGTGCCTGGAGTGTAGATGGGAGGGGGGAGACCCAGTACTTC.

This clonotype has only a few counts. The V call is TRBV5-4, the J call TRBJ2-1, with D possibly being TRBD2 (5 bases). The CDR3 contains 14 residues. Trimming removed 1 base at V and 5 bases at J, with 10 bases between. The V gene's germline CDR1 is SGHNT and CDR2 YYREEE (reference sequence). CDR3 sequence reads: CASSLQRMNNEQFF. In nucleotides, the CDR3 is TGTGCCAGCAGCTTGCAGCGGATGAACAATGAGCAGTTCTTC. The full variable domain, in which reference TRBV5-4 and TRBJ2-1 provide the parts outside the CDR3, is ETGVTQSPTHLIKTRGQQVTLRCSSQSGHNTVSWYQQALGQGPQFIFQYYREEENGRGNFPPRFSGLQFPNYSSELNVNALELDDSALYLCASSLQRMNNEQFFGPGTRLTVL.

This chain connects TRBV6-2 or TRBV6-3 to TRBJ1-1; D gene unclear. In germline, CDR1 is MNHEY, CDR2 SVGEGT. The CDR3 totals 11 residues. V lost 6 bases, J lost 7 bases, and 9 bases lay in between. The CDR3 region is CASRGAGEAFF. The CDR3 bases are TGTGCCAGCAGGGGCGCAGGTGAAGCTTTCTTT.

The chain links TRBV5-6 to TRBJ1-6, with D unresolved. This CDR3 has 16 amino acids. CDR1 and CDR2 (germline): SGHDT, YYEEEE. Trimming shortened V by 0 bases and J by 0 bases, and 7 bases separated the two germline ends. CDR3 in DNA: TGTGCCAGCAGCTTGGTCGGGAGCTCCTATAATTCACCCCTCCACTTT. Translation: CASSLVGSSYNSPLHF.

Only a few counts were recorded for this clonotype. The rearrangement uses TRBV7-9 and TRBJ2-2; TRBD2 aligns across 7 bases. Germline V gives CDR1 SEHNR, CDR2 FQNEAQ (reference sequence). Germline trimming cut 2 bases from V and 2 bases from J; bases unmatched to any gene: 5. CDR3 length equals 16 residues. The CDR3 here is CASSLWASGNTGELFF. The CDR3 bases are TGTGCCAGCAGCTTATGGGCTAGCGGAAACACCGGGGAGCTGTTTTTT.

Points on this clonotype: A single base separates this from a much larger clone, so it may be a read error. The rearrangement links TRBV7-9 to TRBJ2-7; TRBD1 aligns across 9 bases. V shed 5 bases, J shed 7 bases, and the junction held 9 bases outside the gene matches. The CDR3 contains 14 residues. CDR1 and CDR2 from the germline V gene are SEHNR and FQNEAQ (reference sequence). This chain's CDR3 is CASSPGTGPSEQYF. DNA for the CDR3: TGTGCCAGCAGCCCCGGGACAGGGCCTAGTGAGCAGTACTTC.

The V call is TRBV6-1, the J call TRBJ2-4; 10 bases map to TRBD1. The ends lost 9 bases at V and 5 bases at J; junction bases unmatched: 4. Germline lookup yields CDR1 MNHNS and CDR2 SASEGT. The CDR3 has 13 amino acids. The CDR3 loop is CARAGTGENIQYF. DNA for the CDR3: TGTGCCAGGGCTGGGACAGGGGAAAACATTCAGTACTTC.

The rearrangement uses TRBV20-1 and TRBJ2-1; 10 bases agree with TRBD1. J gave up 1 base and V 3 bases, and 9 bases lay outside the gene matches. Germline V lookup: CDR1 DFQATT, CDR2 SNEGSKA (reference sequence). This CDR3 has 17 amino acids. The CDR3 reads CSARDRTGGYSYNEQFF. Here the CDR3 DNA reads TGCAGTGCTAGGGACCGGACAGGGGGGTATTCCTACAATGAGCAGTTCTTC.

This clonotype is medium-sized (0.01 to 0.1%) by share. The chain links TRBV6-1 to TRBJ1-5, with TRBD1 identical over 8 bases. The V segment lost 4 bases and the J segment 7 bases; nucleotides outside the gene matches: 3. Germline V CDR1 and CDR2: MNHNS, SASEGT. This CDR3 has 13 residues. The DNA for the CDR3 is TGTGCCAGCAGTGGACAGGGGTGGCAGCCCCAGCATTTT. This sequence encodes CASSGQGWQPQHF.

This CDR3 reads CASSSFASSYNSPLHF. For the CDR3, the DNA is TGTGCCAGCAGTTCGTTCGCGAGCTCCTATAATTCACCCCTCCACTTT. The V call is TRBV7-2, the J call TRBJ1-6; D unclear. The V and J ends lost 6 bases and 0 bases respectively, with 12 bases between them. CDR1 and CDR2 from the germline V gene are SGHTA and FQGNSA. This CDR3 is built from 16 residues.

The chain recombines TRBV7-9 with TRBJ2-5; D not certain. Germline V gene data show CDR1 as SEHNR and CDR2 as FQNEAQ (reference sequence). Trimming took 5 bases from V and 5 from J, leaving 12 bases between them. CDR3 length equals 13 residues. CDR3 region: CASSGWGGETQYF. DNA of the CDR3: TGTGCCAGCAGCGGGTGGGGTGGGGAGACCCAGTACTTC.

The chain employs TRBV6-2 or TRBV6-3 and TRBJ2-7; TRBD2 aligns across 10 bases. Germline V lookup: CDR1 MNHEY, CDR2 SVGEGT. The CDR3 loop spans 13 amino acids. J gave up 3 bases and V 4 bases, and 0 bases lay outside the gene matches. The CDR3, as DNA: TGTGCCAGCAGTTGGACTAGCGGCTACGAGCAGTACTTC. Amino acid sequence: CASSWTSGYEQYF.

V gene TRBV11-1 combines with J gene TRBJ2-1; no clear D gene. Between the trimmed V and J ends, which lost 1 base and 4 bases, there was a span of 11 bases. CDR1 and CDR2 (germline): SGHAT, FQDESV (reference sequence). This CDR3 has 15 amino acids. The CDR3 DNA follows: TGTGCCAGCAGCTTAGATTTCGGCCGGTACAATGAGCAGTTCTTC. Translation: CASSLDFGRYNEQFF.

The table lists this clonotype with a few counts. This chain uses TRBV13 with TRBJ1-3; 9 bases fit TRBD1. With 6 bases clipped from V and 7 bases from J, the junction kept 16 bases outside the gene matches. Germline V gene data show CDR1 as PRHDT and CDR2 as FYEKMQ (reference sequence). The CDR3 sequence is 17 residues long. The CDR3 here is CASRGTLPGQGENTIYF. The CDR3, as DNA: TGTGCCAGCAGGGGGACGCTCCCGGGACAGGGTGAGAACACCATATATTTT.

V is TRBV19 and J is TRBJ1-2; no clear D gene. V was trimmed by 6 bases and J by 8 bases, leaving 10 bases between them. This CDR3 is 11 amino acids long. Germline CDR1 is LNHDA and CDR2 is SQIVND (reference sequence). CDR3 protein: CASSYGSGYTF. CDR3 nucleotide sequence: TGTGCCAGTAGCTACGGATCCGGCTACACCTTC.